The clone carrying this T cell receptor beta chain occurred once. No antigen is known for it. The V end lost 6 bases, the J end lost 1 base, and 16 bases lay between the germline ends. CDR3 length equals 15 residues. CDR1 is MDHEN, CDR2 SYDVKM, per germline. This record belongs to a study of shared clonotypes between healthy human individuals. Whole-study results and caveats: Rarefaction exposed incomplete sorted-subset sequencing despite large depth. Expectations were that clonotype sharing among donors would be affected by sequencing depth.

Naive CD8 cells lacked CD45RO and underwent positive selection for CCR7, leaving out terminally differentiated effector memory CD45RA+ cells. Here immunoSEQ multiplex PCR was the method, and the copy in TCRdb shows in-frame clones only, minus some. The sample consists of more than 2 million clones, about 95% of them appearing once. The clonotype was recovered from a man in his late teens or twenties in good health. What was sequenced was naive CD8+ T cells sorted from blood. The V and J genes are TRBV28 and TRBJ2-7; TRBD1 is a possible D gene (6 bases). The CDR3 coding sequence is TGTGCCAGCAGCCTTTCGCTACAGGGTTCCTACGAGCAGTACTTC. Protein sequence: CASSLSLQGSYEQYF.